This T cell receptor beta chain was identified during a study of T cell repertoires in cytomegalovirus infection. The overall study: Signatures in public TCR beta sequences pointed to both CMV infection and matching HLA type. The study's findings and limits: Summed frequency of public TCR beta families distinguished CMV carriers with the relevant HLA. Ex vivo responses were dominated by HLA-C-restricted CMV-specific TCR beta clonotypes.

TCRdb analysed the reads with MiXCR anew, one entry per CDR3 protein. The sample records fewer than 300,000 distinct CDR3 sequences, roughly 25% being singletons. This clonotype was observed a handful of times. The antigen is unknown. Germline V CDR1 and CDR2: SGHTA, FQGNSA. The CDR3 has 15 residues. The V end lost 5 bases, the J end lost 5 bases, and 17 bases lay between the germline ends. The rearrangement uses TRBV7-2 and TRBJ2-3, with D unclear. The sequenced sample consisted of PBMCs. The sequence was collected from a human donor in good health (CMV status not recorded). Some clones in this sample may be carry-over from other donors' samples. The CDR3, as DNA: TGTGCCAGCAGCCCGGGCCGCCCGGGCTTAGATACGCAGTATTTT. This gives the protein CASSPGRPGLDTQYF. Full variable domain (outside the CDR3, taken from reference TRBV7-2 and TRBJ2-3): GAGVSQSPSNKVTEKGKDVELRCDPISGHTALYWYRQSLGQGLEFLIYFQGNSAPDKSGLPSDRFSAERTGGSVSTLTIQRTQQEDSAVYLCASSPGRPGLDTQYFGPGTRLTVL.